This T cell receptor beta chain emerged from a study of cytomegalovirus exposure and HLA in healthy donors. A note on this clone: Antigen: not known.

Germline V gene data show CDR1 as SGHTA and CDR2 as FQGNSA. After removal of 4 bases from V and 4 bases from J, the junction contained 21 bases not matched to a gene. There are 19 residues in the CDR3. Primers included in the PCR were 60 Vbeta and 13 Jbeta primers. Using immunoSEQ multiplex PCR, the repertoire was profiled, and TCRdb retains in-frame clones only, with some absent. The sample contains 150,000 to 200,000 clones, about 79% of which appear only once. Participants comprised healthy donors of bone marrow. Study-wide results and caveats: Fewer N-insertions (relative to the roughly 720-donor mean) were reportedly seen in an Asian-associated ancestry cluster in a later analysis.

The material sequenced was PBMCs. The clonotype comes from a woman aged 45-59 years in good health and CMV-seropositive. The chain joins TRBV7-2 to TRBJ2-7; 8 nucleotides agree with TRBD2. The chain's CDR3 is CASSSYGPGWERERYEQYF. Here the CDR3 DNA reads TGTGCCAGCAGCTCGTACGGCCCCGGTTGGGAGCGGGAGAGGTACGAGCAGTACTTC.